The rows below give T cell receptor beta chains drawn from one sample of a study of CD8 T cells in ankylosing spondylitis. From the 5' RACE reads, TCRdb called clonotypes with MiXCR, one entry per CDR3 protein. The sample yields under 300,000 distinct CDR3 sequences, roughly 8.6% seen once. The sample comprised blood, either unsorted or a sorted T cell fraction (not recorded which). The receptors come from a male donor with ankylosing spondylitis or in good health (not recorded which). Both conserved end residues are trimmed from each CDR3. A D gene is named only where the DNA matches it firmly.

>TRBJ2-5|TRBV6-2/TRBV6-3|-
ASRDWAKETQY
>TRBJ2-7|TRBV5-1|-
ASSLRAGTSLGGYEQY
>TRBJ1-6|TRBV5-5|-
ASSLPQDNSPLH
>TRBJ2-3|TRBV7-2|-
ASSSRIDYTDTQY
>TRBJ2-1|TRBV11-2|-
ASSLEGFGYNEQF
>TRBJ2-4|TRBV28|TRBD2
ASSPLADIRNIQY
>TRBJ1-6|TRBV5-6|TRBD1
ASSVQGADNSPLH
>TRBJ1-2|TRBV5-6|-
ASSLKPPGRNGYT
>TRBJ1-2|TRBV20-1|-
SARVDGSYYGYT
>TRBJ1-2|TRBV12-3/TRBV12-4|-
ASSPTALNYGYT
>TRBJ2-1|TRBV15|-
ATSRVGGAYNEQF
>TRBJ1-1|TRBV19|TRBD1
ASSRRDRTNTEAF
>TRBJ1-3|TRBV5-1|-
ASSFRGEDSGNTIY
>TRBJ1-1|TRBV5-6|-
ASSLGTRAEAF
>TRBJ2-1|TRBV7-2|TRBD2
ASSPNPAGAQF
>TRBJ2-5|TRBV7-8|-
ASSLGDWSQETQY
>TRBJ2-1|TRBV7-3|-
ASSLTGKENEQF
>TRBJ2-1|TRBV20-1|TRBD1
SARKRADRVNEQF
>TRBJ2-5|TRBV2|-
ASTGVGETQY
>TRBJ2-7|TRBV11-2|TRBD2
ASSLRILAGGLTEGEQY
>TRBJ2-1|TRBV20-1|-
SARDLRSSNEQF
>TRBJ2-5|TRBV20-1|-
SARGGGETQY
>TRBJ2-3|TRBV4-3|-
ASGPRLKDTQY
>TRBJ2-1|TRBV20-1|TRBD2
SAFLAGGVNNEQF
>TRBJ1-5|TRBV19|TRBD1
ASSIRQGAINNQPQH
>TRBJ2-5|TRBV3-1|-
ASSQPPETQY
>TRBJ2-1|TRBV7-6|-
ASSLARGSHNEQF
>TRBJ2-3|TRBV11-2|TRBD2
ASSSLGTSGRVTDTQY
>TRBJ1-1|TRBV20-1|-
RGGYTEAF